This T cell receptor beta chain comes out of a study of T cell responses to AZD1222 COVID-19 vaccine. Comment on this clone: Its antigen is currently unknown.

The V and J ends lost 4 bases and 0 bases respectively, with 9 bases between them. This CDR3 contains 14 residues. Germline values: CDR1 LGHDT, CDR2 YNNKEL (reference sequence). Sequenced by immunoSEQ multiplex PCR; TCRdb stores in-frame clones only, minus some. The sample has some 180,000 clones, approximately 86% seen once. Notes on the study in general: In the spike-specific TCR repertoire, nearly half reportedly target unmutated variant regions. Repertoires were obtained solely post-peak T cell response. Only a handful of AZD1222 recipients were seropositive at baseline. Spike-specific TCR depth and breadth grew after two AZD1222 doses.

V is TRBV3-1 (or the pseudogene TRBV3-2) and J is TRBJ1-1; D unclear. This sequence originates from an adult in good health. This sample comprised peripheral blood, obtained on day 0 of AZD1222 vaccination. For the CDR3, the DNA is TGTGCCAGCAGCCCATTTCCACTGAACACTGAAGCTTTCTTT. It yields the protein CASSPFPLNTEAFF.